The sample holds many counts of the clone carrying this T cell receptor (beta chain). Its matching antigen is unknown. The data derive from a study of T-cell reconstitution after alpha-beta-depleted transplantation in children. Overall study results and limits: Day-60 TCRbeta diversity that was high in some patients was derived from surviving recipient T cells and thymic progenitors.

Using unique molecular identifiers, the investigators prepared the TCRbeta library. MiXCR, applied by TCRdb to the PCR reads, yields one record per CDR3 protein. This table has hundreds of thousands of distinct CDR3 sequences, under 20% appearing once. V was trimmed by 5 bases and J by 12 bases, leaving 14 bases between them. This CDR3 contains 12 residues. This clonotype was sampled from a boy under two years old who had a stem cell transplant for Wiskott-Aldrich syndrome, so the T cells may come from the graft donor. The chain links TRBV12-3 or TRBV12-4 to TRBJ2-1, with D unclear. Sample: PBMCs, mostly from graft donor cells, taken 360 days after TCRalphabeta/CD19-depleted stem cell transplant. The CDR3 coding sequence is TGTGCCAGCAGTCACCCCCCCGACTGGCAGTTCTTC. Amino acids: CASSHPPDWQFF.